Listed below are T cell receptor beta chains from one sample, sequenced in a study of OX40 agonist ivuxolimab in advanced cancers. TCRdb's copy holds only in-frame clones and misses some; the assay was immunoSEQ multiplex PCR. Here the sample spans approximately 100,000 clones, approximately 90% being singletons. The sample was CD4+ or CD8+ T cells sorted from blood, taken in a trial of the OX40 agonist ivuxolimab. All receptors come from an adult with an advanced solid tumor such as melanoma, head and neck, liver or kidney cancer. CDR3s leave out the opening cysteine and the closing phenylalanine or tryptophan.

J gene	V gene	CDR3 protein
TRBJ2-7	TRBV5-4	ASSPGQRTYEQY
TRBJ2-2	TRBV28	ASLHRGAGELF
TRBJ2-1	TRBV7-6	ASSRTVEYNEQF
TRBJ2-7	TRBV11-2	ASSLDQLGWGEYEQY
TRBJ2-7	TRBV2	ASSEGATYEQY
TRBJ2-3	TRBV5-1	ASSQTTSTDTQY
TRBJ2-2	TRBV28	ASSPRGFTGELF
TRBJ1-2	TRBV6-6	ASNDRERHGYT
TRBJ1-5	TRBV25-1	ASRGQGTNQPQH
TRBJ1-5	TRBV7-2	ASRGGGQNQPQH
TRBJ1-1	TRBV4-3	ASSRQMNTEAF
TRBJ2-7	TRBV4-3	ASSQAVGAGAGEQY
TRBJ1-4	TRBV7-8	ASSLLFGTMARREKLF
TRBJ2-6	TRBV4-1	ASSSGVHSGANVLT
TRBJ2-7	TRBV5-4	ASSTRTGNYEQY
TRBJ1-1	TRBV19	ASSARDRGRTEAF
TRBJ2-1	TRBV10-3	AISPGLAGDEQF
TRBJ2-5	TRBV5-1	ASSLGLTLETQY
TRBJ1-1	TRBV6-5	ASSYTLKGTEAF
TRBJ1-1	TRBV7-2	ASSLVGGEAF
TRBJ2-7	TRBV14	ASSQVSPGRFEQY
TRBJ2-4	TRBV6-1	ASRLNLAKNIQY
TRBJ1-1	TRBV5-1	ASRQDLNTEAF
TRBJ1-6	TRBV10-3	AISVDRAYSPLH
TRBJ1-2	TRBV5-1	ASSYSGTGNYGYT
TRBJ2-3	TRBV9	ASSVGDTTDTQY
TRBJ1-1	TRBV19	ASSMVGRVGMNTEAF
TRBJ1-1	TRBV27	ASSDVPAVNTEAF
TRBJ1-1	TRBV28	ASRASRGWDTEAF
TRBJ2-1	TRBV20-1	SAGYEQF
TRBJ2-1	TRBV7-3	ASSLADGSYNEQF
TRBJ1-4	TRBV6-1	ASSDHHGSNEKLF
TRBJ2-7	TRBV25-1	ASSDKRRTGSYEQY
NA	TRBV11-2	ASSPSSDYEQY
TRBJ1-3	TRBV28	ASSPSGNTIY
TRBJ2-7	TRBV30	AWKSTGYSYEQY
TRBJ2-7	TRBV7-2	ASSLEGRGEQY
TRBJ1-2	TRBV19	ASRGQVNYGYT
TRBJ2-2	TRBV7-3	ASSLMRAANTGELF
TRBJ2-6	TRBV28	ASRFQGPRSGANVLT
TRBJ2-3	TRBV28	ASSFPRGVAGTTDTQY
TRBJ2-2	TRBV30	AWSIWTSGSTGELF
TRBJ2-7	TRBV11-2	ASSLGDRVILYEQY
TRBJ2-7	TRBV4-3	ASSQDRTSGSSYEQY
TRBJ2-7	TRBV19	ASSRPPIHEQY
TRBJ2-7	TRBV28	ASSLLTPREQY
TRBJ2-5	TRBV19	ASSIRETQY
TRBJ1-1	TRBV7-2	ASSLGTGNTEAF
TRBJ1-2	TRBV19	ASSIEIGGGRDYGYT
TRBJ2-7	TRBV7-6	ASSINGYEQY
TRBJ2-7	TRBV5-1	ASKGTSGSRVGYEQY
TRBJ2-7	TRBV5-1	ASSSLLADEQY
TRBJ1-2	TRBV19	ASSIAGPGGYT
TRBJ2-3	TRBV7-2	ASSLSKSTDTQY
TRBJ2-1	TRBV7-5	ARSLAFGCEQF
TRBJ1-2	TRBV7-8	ASSFGQNYGYT
TRBJ2-7	TRBV19	ASSDQTGLAGGPSSYEQY